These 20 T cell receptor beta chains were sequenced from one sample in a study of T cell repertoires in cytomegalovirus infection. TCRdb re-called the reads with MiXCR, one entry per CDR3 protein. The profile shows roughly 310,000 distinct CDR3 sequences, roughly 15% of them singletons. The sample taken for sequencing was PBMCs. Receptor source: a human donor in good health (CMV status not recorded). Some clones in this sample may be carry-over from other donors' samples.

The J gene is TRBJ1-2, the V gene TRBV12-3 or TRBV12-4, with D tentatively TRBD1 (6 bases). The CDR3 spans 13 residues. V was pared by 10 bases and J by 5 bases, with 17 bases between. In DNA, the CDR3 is TGTGCCATAAGCGGGGGCCGAGGATATGGCTACACCTTC. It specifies CAISGGRGYGYTF.

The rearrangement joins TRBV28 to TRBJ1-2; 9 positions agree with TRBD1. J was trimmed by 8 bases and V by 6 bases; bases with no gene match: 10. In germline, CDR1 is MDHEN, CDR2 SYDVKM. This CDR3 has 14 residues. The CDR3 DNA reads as TGTGCCAGCAGCGGGGTCCGGACAGGGGACGGCTACACCTTC. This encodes CASSGVRTGDGYTF.

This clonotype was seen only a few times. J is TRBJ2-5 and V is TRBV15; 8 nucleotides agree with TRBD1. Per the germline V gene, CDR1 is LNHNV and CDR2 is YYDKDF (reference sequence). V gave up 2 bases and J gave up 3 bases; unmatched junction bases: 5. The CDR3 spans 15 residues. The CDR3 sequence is CATSRSTGDEETQYF. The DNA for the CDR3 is TGTGCCACCAGCAGATCGACAGGGGACGAAGAGACCCAGTACTTC. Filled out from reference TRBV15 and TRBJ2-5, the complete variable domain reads DAMVIQNPRYQVTQFGKPVTLSCSQTLNHNVMYWYQQKSSQAPKLLFHYYDKDFNNEADTPDNFQSRRPNTSFCFLDIRSPGLGDTAMYLCATSRSTGDEETQYFGPGTRLLVL.

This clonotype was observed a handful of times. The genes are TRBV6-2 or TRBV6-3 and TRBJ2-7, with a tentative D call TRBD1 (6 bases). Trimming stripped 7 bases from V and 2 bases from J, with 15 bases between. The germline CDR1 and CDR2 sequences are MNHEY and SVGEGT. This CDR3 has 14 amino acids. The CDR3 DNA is TGTGCCAGCACCGGACAGCACCTTGCCTACGAGCAGTACTTC. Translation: CASTGQHLAYEQYF.

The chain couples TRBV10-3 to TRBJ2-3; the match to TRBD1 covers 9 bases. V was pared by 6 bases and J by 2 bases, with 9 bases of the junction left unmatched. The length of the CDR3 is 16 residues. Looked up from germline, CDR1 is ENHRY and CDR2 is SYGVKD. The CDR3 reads CAIRNPGQGHTDTQYF. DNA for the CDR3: TGTGCCATCAGGAACCCGGGACAGGGCCACACAGATACGCAGTATTTT.

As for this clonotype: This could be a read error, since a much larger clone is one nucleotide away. This CDR3 is CASSLSRGFKDQLQHF. The CDR3 DNA reads TGTGCCAGCAGTCTCTCCAGGGGGTTTAAGGATCAGCTCCAGCATTTT. The chain employs TRBV28 and TRBJ1-5; 7 bases map to TRBD1. The CDR3 loop spans 16 amino acids. The V gene's germline CDR1 is MDHEN and CDR2 SYDVKM.

The CDR3 coding sequence is TGTGCCAGCAGTTGGGAACAGGGGTTGGGATCTACGAACGAGCAGTACTTC. It specifies CASSWEQGLGSTNEQYF. The chain couples TRBV6-8 to TRBJ2-7, with 7 bases identical to TRBD1. The junction had 17 bases not matched to a gene; V was cut back by 4 bases and J by 5 bases. Germline lookup yields CDR1 MNHGY and CDR2 SAAAGT. CDR3 length equals 17 residues.

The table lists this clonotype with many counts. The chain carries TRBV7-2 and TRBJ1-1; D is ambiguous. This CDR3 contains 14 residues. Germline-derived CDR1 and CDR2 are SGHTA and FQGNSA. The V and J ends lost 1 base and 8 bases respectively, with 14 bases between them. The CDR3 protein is CASSLVSYFGEAFF. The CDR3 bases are TGTGCCAGCAGCTTAGTATCGTACTTTGGAGAAGCTTTCTTT.

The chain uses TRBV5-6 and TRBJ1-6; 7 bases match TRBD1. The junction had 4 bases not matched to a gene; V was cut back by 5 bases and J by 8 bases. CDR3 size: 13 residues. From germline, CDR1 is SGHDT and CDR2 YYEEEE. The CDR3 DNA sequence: TGTGCCAGCAGTCGCGGACAGGATTCACCCCTCCACTTT. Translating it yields CASSRGQDSPLHF.

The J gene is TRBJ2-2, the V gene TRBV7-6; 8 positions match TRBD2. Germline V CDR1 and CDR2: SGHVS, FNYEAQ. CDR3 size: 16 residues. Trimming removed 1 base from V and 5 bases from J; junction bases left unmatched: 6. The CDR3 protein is CASSLESAGGTGELFF. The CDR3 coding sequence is TGTGCCAGCAGCTTAGAATCCGCGGGGGGTACCGGGGAGCTGTTTTTT.

The CDR3 protein is CASSAGRVINSPLHF. The CDR3 nucleotides are TGTGCCAGCAGCGCCGGTAGGGTAATCAATTCACCCCTCCACTTT. The chain uses TRBV2 and TRBJ1-6; D unresolved. The germline V and J ends were trimmed by 6 bases and 7 bases, with 16 bases remaining between them. The V gene's germline CDR1 is SNHLY and CDR2 FYNNEI. The CDR3 sequence is 15 residues long.

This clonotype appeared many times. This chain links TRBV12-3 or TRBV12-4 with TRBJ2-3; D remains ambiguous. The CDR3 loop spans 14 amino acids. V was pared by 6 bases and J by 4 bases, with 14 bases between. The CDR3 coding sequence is TGTGCCAGCAGAAAATCGGGTGTTCCAGATACGCAGTATTTT. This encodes CASRKSGVPDTQYF.

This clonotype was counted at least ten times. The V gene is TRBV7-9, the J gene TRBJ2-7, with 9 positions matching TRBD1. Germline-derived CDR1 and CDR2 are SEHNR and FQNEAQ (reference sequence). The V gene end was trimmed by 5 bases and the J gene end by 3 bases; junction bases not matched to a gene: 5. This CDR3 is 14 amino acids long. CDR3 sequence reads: CASSPPGQGYEQYF. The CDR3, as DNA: TGTGCCAGCAGCCCGCCGGGACAGGGCTACGAGCAGTACTTC.

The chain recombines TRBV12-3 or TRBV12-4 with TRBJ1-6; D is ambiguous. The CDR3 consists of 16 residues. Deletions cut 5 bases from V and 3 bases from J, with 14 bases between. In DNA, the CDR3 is TGTGCCAGCAGTATGGGTCAGGTTCTCTATAATTCACCCCTCCACTTT. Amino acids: CASSMGQVLYNSPLHF.

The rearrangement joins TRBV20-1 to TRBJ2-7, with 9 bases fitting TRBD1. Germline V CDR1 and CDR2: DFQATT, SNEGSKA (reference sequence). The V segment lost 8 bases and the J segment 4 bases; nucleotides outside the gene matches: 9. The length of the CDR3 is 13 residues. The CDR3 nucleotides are TGCAGTATTCCTCGGGACAGGGTTTACGAGCAGTACTTC. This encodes CSIPRDRVYEQYF.

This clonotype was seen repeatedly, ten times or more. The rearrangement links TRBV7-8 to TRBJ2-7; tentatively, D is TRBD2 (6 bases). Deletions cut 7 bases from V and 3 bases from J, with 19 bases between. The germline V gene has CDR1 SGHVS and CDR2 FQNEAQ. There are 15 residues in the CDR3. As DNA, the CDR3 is TGTGCCAGCACCATGGTCGGGGGTACGGACTACGAGCAGTACTTC. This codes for CASTMVGGTDYEQYF.

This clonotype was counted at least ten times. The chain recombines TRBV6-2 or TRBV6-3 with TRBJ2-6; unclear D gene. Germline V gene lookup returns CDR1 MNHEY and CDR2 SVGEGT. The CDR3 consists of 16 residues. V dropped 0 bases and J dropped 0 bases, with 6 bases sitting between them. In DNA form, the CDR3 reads TGTGCCAGCAGTTACTCCACAGCCTCTGGGGCCAACGTCCTGACTTTC. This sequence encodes CASSYSTASGANVLTF.

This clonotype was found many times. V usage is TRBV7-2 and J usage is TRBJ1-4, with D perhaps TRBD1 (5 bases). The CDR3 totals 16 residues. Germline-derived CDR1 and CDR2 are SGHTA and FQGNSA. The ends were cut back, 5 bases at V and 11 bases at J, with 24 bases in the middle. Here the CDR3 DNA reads TGTGCCAGCAGCCCCGGCGGAAGGGCTACGGGGGGTAAACTGTTTTTT. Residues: CASSPGGRATGGKLFF. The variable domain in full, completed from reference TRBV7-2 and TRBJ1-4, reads GAGVSQSPSNKVTEKGKDVELRCDPISGHTALYWYRQSLGQGLEFLIYFQGNSAPDKSGLPSDRFSAERTGGSVSTLTIQRTQQEDSAVYLCASSPGGRATGGKLFFGSGTQLSVL.

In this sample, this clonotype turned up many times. This CDR3 is CASSAGTGGRLNYGYTF. The DNA of the CDR3 is TGTGCCAGCAGTGCCGGGACAGGGGGACGTTTGAACTATGGCTACACCTTC. The gene calls are TRBV25-1 and TRBJ1-2; TRBD1 aligns across 11 bases. Germline V gene lookup returns CDR1 MGHDK and CDR2 SYGVNS. The CDR3 has 17 residues. V shed 4 bases, J shed 2 bases, and the junction held 9 bases outside the gene matches.

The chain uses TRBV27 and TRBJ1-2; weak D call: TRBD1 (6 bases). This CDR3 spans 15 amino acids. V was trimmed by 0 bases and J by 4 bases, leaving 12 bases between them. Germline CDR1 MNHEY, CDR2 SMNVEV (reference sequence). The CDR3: CASSLSVGGSYGYTF. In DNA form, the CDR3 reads TGTGCCAGCAGTTTATCGGTGGGGGGCAGCTATGGCTACACCTTC.